This T cell receptor (beta chain) was sequenced during a study of blood T cell repertoires in COVID-19. Some clones are missing from TCRdb's copy, which holds only in-frame ones; the method was immunoSEQ multiplex PCR. The sample records around 170,000 clones, approximately 78% being singletons. There are 13 residues in the CDR3. The ends lost 6 bases at V and 5 bases at J; junction bases unmatched: 9. Germline V gives CDR1 SQVTM, CDR2 ANQGSEA. The sample comprised peripheral blood. The chain carries TRBV29-1 and TRBJ2-5, with TRBD1 identical over 7 bases. The clonotype comes from a woman of 80 years or more with COVID-19, enrolled during active disease. The CDR3 region is CSVNRGADETQYF. The CDR3 bases are TGCAGCGTCAACAGGGGAGCGGACGAGACCCAGTACTTC.